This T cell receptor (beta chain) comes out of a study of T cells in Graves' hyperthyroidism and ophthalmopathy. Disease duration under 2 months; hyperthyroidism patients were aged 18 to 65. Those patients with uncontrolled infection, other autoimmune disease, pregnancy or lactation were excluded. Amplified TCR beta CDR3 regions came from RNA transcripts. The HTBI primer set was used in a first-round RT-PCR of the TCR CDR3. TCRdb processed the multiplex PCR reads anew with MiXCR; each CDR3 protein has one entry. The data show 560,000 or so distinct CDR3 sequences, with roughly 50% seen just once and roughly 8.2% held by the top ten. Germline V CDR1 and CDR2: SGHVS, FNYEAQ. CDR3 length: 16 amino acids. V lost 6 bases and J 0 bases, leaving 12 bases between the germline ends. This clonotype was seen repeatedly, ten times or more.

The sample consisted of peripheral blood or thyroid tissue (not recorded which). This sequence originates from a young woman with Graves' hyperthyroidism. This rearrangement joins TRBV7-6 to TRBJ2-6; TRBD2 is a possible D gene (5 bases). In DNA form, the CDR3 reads TGTGCCAGCAGTCCGCCCAGCGGCTCTGGGGCCAACGTCCTGACTTTC. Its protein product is CASSPPSGSGANVLTF.